Presented here are 3 T cell receptor beta chains from one specimen sequenced in a study of shared T cell receptors in the human thymus. This table comes from immunoSEQ multiplex PCR, and its TCRdb copy is limited to in-frame clones, with some not included. Altogether hundreds of thousands of clones are present, roughly 94% being singletons, with the ten largest covering approximately 0.02%. Sequenced input: thymocytes. These receptors were collected from a human donor.

The J gene is TRBJ2-1, the V gene TRBV28; D remains ambiguous. This CDR3 is built from 13 residues. Germline values: CDR1 MDHEN, CDR2 SYDVKM. The germline V and J ends were trimmed by 3 bases and 5 bases, with 8 bases remaining between them. The CDR3 spells CASSFRANNEQFF. CDR3 DNA sequence: TGTGCCAGCAGTTTCCGGGCGAACAATGAGCAGTTCTTC.

This CDR3 reads CASTQREMGYTQYF. Written as DNA, the CDR3 is TGTGCCAGCACCCAGCGGGAGATGGGCTACACGCAGTATTTT. The chain uses TRBV6-1 and TRBJ2-3; 8 nucleotides align to TRBD2. There are 14 residues in the CDR3. The trim removed 7 bases at V and 9 bases at J, leaving 12 bases unmatched. CDR1 and CDR2 from the germline V gene are MNHNS and SASEGT.

This clone was counted once. The gene calls are TRBV28 and TRBJ2-2, with TRBD1 matching 7 bases. The germline gives CDR1 MDHEN, CDR2 SYDVKM. V trimming: 1 base; J trimming: 3 bases; junction bases outside the gene matches: 5. The CDR3 loop spans 16 amino acids. CDR3 sequence reads: CASSLYATGHTGELFF. The CDR3 coding sequence is TGTGCCAGCAGTTTATATGCGACAGGGCACACCGGGGAGCTGTTTTTT.